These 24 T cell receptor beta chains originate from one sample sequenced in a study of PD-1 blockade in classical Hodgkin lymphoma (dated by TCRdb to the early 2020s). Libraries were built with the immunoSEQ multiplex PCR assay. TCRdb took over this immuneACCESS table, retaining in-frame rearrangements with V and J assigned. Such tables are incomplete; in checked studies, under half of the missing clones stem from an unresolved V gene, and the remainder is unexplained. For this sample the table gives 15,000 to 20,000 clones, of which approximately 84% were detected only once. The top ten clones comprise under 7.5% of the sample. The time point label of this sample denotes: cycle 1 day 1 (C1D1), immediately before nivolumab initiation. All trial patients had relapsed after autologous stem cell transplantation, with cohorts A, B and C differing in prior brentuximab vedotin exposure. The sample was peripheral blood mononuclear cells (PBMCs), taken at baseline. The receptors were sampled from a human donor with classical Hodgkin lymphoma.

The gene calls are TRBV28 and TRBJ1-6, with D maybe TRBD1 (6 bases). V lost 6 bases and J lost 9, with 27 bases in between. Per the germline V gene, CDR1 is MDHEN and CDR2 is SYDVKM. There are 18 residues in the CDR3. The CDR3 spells CASSPLSVRGLYRSPLHF. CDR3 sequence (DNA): TGTGCCAGCAGCCCACTTTCCGTACGGGGGCTCTACCGTTCACCCCTCCACTTT.

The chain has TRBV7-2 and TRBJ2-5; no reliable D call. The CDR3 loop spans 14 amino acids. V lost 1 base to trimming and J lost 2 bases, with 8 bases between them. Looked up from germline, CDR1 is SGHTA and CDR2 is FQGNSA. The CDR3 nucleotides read TGTGCCAGCAGCTTAGGGGTAGGTCAAGAGACCCAGTACTTC. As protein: CASSLGVGQETQYF.

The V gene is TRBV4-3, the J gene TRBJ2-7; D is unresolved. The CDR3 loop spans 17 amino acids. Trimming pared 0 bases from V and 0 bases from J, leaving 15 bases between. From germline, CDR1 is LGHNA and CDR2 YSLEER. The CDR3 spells CASSQDRWLGLSYEQYF. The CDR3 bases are TGCGCCAGCAGCCAAGATCGTTGGCTGGGTCTCTCCTACGAGCAGTACTTC.

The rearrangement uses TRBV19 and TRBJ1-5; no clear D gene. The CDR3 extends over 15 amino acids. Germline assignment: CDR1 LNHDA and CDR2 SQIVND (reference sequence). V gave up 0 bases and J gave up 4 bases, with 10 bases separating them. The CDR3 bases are TGTGCCAGTAGTATAGATCGGTATCTAAATCAGCCCCAGCATTTT. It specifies CASSIDRYLNQPQHF.

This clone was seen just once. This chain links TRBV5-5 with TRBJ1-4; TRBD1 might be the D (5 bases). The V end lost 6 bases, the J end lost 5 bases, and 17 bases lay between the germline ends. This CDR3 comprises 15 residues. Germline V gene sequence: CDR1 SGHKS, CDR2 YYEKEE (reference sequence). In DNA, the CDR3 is TGTGCCAGCATGCGACGTTCGGGGGTGAATGAAAAACTGTTTTTT. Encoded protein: CASMRRSGVNEKLFF.

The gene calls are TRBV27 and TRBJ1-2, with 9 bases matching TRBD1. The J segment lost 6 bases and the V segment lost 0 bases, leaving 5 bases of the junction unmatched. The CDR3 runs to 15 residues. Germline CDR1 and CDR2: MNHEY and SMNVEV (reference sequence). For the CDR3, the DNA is TGTGCCAGCAGTTTATCGGGACAGGGTAGCAATGGCTACACCTTC. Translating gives CASSLSGQGSNGYTF.

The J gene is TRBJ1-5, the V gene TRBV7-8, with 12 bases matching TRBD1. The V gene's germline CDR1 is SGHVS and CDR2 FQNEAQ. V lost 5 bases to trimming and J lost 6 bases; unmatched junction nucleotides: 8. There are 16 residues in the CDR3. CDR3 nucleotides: TGTGCCAGCAGCGTAACCGGGACAGGGGGCTTTCAGCCCCAGCATTTT. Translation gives CASSVTGTGGFQPQHF.

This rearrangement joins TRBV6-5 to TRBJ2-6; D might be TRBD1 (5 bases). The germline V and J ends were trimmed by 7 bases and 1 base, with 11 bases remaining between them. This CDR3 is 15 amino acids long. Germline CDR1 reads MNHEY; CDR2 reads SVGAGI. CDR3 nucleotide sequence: TGTGCCAGCACCTACAAGGGGTCTGGGGCCAACGTCCTGACTTTC. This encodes CASTYKGSGANVLTF.

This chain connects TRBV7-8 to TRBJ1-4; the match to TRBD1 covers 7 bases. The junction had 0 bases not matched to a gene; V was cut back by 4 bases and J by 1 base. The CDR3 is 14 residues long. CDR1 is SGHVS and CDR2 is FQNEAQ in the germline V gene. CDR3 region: CASSSGGTNEKLFF. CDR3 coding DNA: TGTGCCAGCAGCTCAGGGGGAACTAATGAAAAACTGTTTTTT.

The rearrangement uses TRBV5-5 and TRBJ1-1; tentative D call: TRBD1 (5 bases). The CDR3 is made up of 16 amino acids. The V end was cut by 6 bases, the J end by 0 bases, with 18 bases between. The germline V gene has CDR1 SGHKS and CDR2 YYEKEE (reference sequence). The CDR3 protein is CASTWGSGPMNTEAFF. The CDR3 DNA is TGTGCCAGCACCTGGGGGAGCGGCCCGATGAACACTGAAGCTTTCTTT.

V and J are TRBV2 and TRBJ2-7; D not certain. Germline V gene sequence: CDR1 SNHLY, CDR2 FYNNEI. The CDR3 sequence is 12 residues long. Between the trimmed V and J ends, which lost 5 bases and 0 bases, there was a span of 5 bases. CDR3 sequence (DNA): TGTGCCAGCAGTTTCAGCTCCTACGAGCAGTACTTC. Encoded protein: CASSFSSYEQYF.

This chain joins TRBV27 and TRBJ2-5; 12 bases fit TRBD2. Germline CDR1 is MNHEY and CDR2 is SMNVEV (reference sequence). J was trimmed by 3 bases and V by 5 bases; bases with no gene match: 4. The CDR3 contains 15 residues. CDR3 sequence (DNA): TGTGCCAGCAGTCCATCTAGCGGGGGGGAAGAGACCCAGTACTTC. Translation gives CASSPSSGGEETQYF.

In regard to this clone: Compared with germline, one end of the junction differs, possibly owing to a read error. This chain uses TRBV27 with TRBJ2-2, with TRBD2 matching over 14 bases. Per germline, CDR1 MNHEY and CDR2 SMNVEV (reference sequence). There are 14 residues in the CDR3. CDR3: CASSRLAGGRELLF. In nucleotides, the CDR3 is TGTGCCAGCAGCCGACTAGCGGGGGGGAGGGAGCTGCTTTTT.

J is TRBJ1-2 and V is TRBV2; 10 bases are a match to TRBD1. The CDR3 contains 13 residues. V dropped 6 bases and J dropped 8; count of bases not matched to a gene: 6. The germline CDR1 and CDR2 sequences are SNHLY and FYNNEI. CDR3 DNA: TGTGCCAGCAGGGATGACAGGGGGCTCGGCTACACCTTC. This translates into CASRDDRGLGYTF.

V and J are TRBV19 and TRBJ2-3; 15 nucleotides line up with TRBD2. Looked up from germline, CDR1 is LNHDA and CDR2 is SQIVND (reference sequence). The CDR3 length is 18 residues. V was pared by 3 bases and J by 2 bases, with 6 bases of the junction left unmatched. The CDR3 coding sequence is TGTGCCAGTAGTATCGGACTAGCGGGGGGGCGTGACACAGATACGCAGTATTTT. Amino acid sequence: CASSIGLAGGRDTDTQYF.

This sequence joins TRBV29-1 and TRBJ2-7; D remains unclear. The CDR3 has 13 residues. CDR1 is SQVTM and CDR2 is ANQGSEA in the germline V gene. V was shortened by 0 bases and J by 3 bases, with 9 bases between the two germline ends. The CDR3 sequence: CSVEDDGNYEQYF. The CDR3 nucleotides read TGCAGCGTTGAAGATGACGGAAACTACGAGCAGTACTTC.

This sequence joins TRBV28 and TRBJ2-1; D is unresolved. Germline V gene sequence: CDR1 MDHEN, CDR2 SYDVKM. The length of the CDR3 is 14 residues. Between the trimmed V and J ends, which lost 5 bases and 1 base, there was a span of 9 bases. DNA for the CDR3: TGTGCCAGCAGTCTAACCAGTTCCTACAATGAGCAGTTCTTC. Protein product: CASSLTSSYNEQFF.

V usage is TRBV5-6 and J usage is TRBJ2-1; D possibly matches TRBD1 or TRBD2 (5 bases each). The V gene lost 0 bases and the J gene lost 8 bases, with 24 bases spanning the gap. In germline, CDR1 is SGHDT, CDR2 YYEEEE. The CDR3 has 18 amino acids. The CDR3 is CASSLGAYGTDFLDEQFF. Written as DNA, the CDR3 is TGTGCCAGCAGCTTGGGGGCCTACGGGACCGACTTTTTGGATGAGCAGTTCTTC.

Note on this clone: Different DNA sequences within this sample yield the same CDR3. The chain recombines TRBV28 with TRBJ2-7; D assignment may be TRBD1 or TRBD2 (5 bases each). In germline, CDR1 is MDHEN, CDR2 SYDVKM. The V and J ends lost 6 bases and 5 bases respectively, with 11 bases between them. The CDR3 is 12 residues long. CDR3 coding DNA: TGTGCCAGCAGAGGGACGGTAGACGAGCAGTACTTC. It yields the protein CASRGTVDEQYF.

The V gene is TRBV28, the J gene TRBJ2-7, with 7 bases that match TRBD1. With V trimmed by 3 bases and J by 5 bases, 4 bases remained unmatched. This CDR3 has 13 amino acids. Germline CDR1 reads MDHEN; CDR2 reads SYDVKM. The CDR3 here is CASSLRGGDEQYF. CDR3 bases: TGTGCCAGCAGTTTGAGAGGGGGCGACGAGCAGTACTTC.

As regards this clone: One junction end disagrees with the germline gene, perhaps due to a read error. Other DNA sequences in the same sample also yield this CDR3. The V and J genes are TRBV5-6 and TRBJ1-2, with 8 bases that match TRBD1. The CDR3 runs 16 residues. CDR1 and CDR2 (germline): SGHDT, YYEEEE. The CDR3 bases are TGTGCTAGCAGCTTGGATCAGGGGGCGAGGAACTATGGCTACACCTTC. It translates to CASSLDQGARNYGYTF.

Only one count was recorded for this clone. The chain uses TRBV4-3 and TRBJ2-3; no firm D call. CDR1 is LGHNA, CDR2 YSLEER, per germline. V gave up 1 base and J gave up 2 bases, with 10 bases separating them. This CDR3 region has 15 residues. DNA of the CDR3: TGCGCCAGCAGCCAAGGTTACTTATCCACAGATACGCAGTATTTT. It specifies CASSQGYLSTDTQYF.

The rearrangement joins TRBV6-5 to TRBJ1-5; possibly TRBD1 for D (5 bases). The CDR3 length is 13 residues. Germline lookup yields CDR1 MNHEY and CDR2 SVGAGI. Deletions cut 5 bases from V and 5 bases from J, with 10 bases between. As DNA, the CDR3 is TGTGCCAGCAGTAGGGGTGGCGATCAGCCCCAGCATTTT. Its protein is CASSRGGDQPQHF.

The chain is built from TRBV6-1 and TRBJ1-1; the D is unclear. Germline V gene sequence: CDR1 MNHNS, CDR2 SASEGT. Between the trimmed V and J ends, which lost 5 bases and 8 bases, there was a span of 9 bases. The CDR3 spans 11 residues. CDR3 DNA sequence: TGTGCCAGCAGTTACGGGAGGGAAGCTTTCTTT. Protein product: CASSYGREAFF.